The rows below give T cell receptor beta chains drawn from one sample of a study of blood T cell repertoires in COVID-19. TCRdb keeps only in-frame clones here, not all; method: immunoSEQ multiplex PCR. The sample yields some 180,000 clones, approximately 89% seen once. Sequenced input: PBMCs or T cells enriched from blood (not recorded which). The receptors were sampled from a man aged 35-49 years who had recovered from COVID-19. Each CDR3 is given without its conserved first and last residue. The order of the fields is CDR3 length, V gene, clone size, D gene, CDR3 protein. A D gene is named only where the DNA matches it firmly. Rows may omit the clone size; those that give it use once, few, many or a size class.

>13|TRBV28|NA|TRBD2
ASSLSDLAGGEQF
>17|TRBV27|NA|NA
ASSPPIVGVIAGNQPQH
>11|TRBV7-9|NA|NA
ASIRGGDAEAF
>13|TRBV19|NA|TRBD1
ASSIGTGGHGELF
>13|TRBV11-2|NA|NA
ASSLDRSGPTTQY
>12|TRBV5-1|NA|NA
ASSLSRDSYEQY
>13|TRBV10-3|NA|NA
AISGSGDRNSPLH
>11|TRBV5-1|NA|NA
ASSLIEGGELF
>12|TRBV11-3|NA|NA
ASRYPQANTEAF
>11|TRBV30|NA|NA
AWSVIGTYGYT
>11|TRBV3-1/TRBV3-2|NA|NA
ASSSHRDSEAF
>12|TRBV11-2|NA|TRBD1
ASSPNRGVHEQY
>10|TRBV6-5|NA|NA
ASRSRQDGYT
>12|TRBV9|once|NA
ASSVGTNTDTQY
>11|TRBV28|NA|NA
ASRLDSSYEQY
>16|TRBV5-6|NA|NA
ASSLVRLGGTLQNEQF
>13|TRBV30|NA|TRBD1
AWTGGAIYIGEQY
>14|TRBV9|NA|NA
ASSVARASGTDTQY
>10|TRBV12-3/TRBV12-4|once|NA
ASRPGNSPLH
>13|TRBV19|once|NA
ASSIDGGGTDTQY
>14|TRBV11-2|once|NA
ASSLTGSRSGNTIY
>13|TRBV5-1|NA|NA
ASSLIQSSNYGYT
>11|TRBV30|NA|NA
AWNRLRGYEQY
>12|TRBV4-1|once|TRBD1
ASSPKQGGTEAF
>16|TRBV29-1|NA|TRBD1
SVDSFFSETGNTDTQY
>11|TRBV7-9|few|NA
ASSLTGSGEQY
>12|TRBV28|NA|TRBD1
ASSSGQGPSPLH
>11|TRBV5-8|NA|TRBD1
ASSYDRDYGYT
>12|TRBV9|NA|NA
ASSVGVATYEQY
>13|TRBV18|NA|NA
ASSPGGIGTGELF
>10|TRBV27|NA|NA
ASSPGVQPQH
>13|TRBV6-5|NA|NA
ASNKRGGNNEKLF
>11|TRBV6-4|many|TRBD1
ASSPDRAGELF
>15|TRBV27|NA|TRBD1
ASSSETQGQGIYGYT
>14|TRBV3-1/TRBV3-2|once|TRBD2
ASSHLPTSGSYEQY
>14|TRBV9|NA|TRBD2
ASSAATSGGYNEQF
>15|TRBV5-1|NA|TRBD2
ASSRRASGAGTDTQY
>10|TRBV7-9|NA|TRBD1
ASSPTGAEQY
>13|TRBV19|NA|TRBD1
ASRLGQGANQPQH
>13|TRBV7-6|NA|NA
ASSLGQPVNTEAF
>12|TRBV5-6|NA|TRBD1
ASSLPTGGTEAF
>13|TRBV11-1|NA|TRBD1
ASSLEGAGADTQY
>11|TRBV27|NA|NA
ASSSWGQGTQY
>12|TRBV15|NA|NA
ATSRDRGGNEQF
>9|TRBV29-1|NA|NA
SVEERDEQY
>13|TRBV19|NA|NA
ASSIDRGTNEKLF